The TCR beta chain under discussion was sequenced for a study of T cells after somatic rescue of genetic block. Assay used: immunoSEQ multiplex PCR; TCRdb lists only in-frame clones, some missing. Counted here are 9,500 to 12,000 clones, around 73% occurring once; the ten biggest clones make up approximately 8.3%. The germline V gene encodes CDR1 MDHEN and CDR2 SYDVKM. Trimming cost V 5 bases and J 0 bases, with 11 bases left between them. The CDR3 loop spans 15 amino acids. The TCR comes from a boy between 10 and 17 years old. The sequenced sample consisted of peripheral blood mononuclear cells (PBMCs). V usage is TRBV28 and J usage is TRBJ1-3, with no clear D. Here the CDR3 reads CASSPHIDSGNTIYF. The DNA for the CDR3 is TGTGCCAGCAGTCCTCACATTGACTCTGGAAACACCATATATTTT. Using reference TRBV28 and TRBJ1-3 for the parts outside the CDR3, the full variable domain is DVKVTQSSRYLVKRTGEKVFLECVQDMDHENMFWYRQDPGLGLRLIYFSYDVKMKEKGDIPEGYSVSREKKERFSLILESASTNQTSMYLCASSPHIDSGNTIYFGEGSWLTVV.